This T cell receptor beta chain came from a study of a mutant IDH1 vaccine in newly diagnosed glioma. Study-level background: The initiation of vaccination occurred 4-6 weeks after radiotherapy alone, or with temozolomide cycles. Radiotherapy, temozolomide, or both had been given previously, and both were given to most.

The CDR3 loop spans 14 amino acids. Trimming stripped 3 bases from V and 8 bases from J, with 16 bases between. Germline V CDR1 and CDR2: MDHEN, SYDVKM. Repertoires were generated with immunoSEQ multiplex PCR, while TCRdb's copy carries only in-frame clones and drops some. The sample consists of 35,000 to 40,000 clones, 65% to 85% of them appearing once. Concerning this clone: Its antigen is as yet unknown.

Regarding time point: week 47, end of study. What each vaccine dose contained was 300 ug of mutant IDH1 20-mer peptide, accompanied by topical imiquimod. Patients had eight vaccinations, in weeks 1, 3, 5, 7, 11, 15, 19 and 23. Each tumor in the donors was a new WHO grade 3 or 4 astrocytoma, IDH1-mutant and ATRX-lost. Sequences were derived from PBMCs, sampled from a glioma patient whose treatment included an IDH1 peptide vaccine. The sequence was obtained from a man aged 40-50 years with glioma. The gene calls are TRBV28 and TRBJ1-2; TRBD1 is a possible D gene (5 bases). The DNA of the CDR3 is TGTGCCAGCAGTTTTGGGGACGGACGCTTAGGCTACACCTTC. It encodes CASSFGDGRLGYTF.